A single sample gave rise to the 18 T cell receptor beta chains below, sequenced in a study of cytomegalovirus exposure and HLA in healthy donors. Primers: 60 Vbeta forward and 13 Jbeta reverse. The protocol was immunoSEQ multiplex PCR, while the TCRdb copy is restricted to in-frame clones and leaves out a portion. The table lists 150,000 to 200,000 clones, roughly 80% of them singletons. The sample was PBMCs. The receptors originated from a woman between 50 and 59 years old in good health and CMV-seronegative.

The V and J genes are TRBV5-5 and TRBJ1-6; maybe TRBD1 (5 bases). The V end was cut by 0 bases, the J end by 10 bases, with 8 bases between. Per germline, CDR1 SGHKS and CDR2 YYEKEE (reference sequence). The CDR3 loop spans 13 amino acids. The CDR3, as DNA: TGTGCCAGCAGCTTGGAAGGGGAATCACCCCTCCACTTT. Translating gives CASSLEGESPLHF. Supplemented by reference TRBV5-5 and TRBJ1-6, the full variable domain reads DAGVTQSPTHLIKTRGQQVTLRCSPISGHKSVSWYQQVLGQGPQFIFQYYEKEERGRGNFPDRFSARQFPNYSSELNVNALLLGDSALYLCASSLEGESPLHFGNGTRLTVT.

The V call is TRBV18, the J call TRBJ1-1, with D perhaps matching TRBD1 (5 bases). The length of the CDR3 is 14 residues. Trimming cost V 3 bases and J 1 base, with 9 bases left between them. The germline V gene has CDR1 KGHSH and CDR2 LQKENI. CDR3 sequence reads: CASSPNTGNTEAFF. CDR3 bases: TGTGCCAGCTCACCCAATACAGGGAACACTGAAGCTTTCTTT.

In the case of this clone: Different DNA sequences within this sample yield the same CDR3. The rearrangement uses TRBV27 and TRBJ2-2, with 8 bases identical to TRBD1. With 6 bases clipped from V and 5 bases from J, the junction kept 11 bases outside the gene matches. The germline gives CDR1 MNHEY, CDR2 SMNVEV (reference sequence). The CDR3 is made up of 16 amino acids. The CDR3 region has the DNA TGTGCCAGCAGAGACAGGGGACCAAATAGGACCGGGGAGCTGTTTTTT. Protein sequence: CASRDRGPNRTGELFF.

This chain connects TRBV7-8 to TRBJ1-3; 8 bases match TRBD1. CDR3 length equals 17 residues. Unmatched junction bases numbered 11, after V lost 6 bases and J lost 1 base. Germline V gives CDR1 SGHVS, CDR2 FQNEAQ. The CDR3 nucleotides are TGTGCCAGCAGACGGTCACAGGGGGTTTCGTCTGGAAACACCATATATTTT. Translating gives CASRRSQGVSSGNTIYF.

This clone was seen a single time. This chain connects TRBV29-1 to TRBJ1-2, with TRBD1 matching over 7 bases. The CDR3 length is 14 residues. The ends lost 4 bases at V and 0 bases at J; junction bases unmatched: 5. Germline assignment: CDR1 SQVTM and CDR2 ANQGSEA. CDR3 nucleotide sequence: TGCAGCGTTGGCCGACAGGGAACTAACTATGGCTACACCTTC. Amino acid sequence: CSVGRQGTNYGYTF.

CDR3 sequence (DNA): TGCGCCAGCAGCCAAGGGGGTAGCGGGGAGCCAGGAGAGCAGTTCTTC. It translates to CASSQGGSGEPGEQFF. The chain couples TRBV4-1 to TRBJ2-1; 8 bases align to TRBD2. The V and J ends lost 1 base and 10 bases, in that order; junction bases with no gene match: 12. CDR1 and CDR2 (germline): MGHRA, YSYEKL. The CDR3 sequence is 16 residues long.

This clone has just one count. The chain joins TRBV2 to TRBJ1-2; 8 bases align to TRBD1. This CDR3 has 14 residues. With 7 bases clipped from V and 4 bases from J, the junction kept 8 bases outside the gene matches. The germline CDR1 and CDR2 sequences are SNHLY and FYNNEI. CDR3 nucleotides: TGTGCCAGCACACCTGGGGACAGGTCCTATGGCTACACCTTC. Encoded protein: CASTPGDRSYGYTF.

The chain links TRBV5-1 to TRBJ1-2, with TRBD1 identical over 7 bases. V lost 0 bases, J lost 8 bases, and 10 bases stayed unmatched. There are 15 residues in the CDR3. Per the germline V gene, CDR1 is SGHRS and CDR2 is YFSETQ. This CDR3 is CASSLASRQGGGYTF. DNA for the CDR3: TGCGCCAGCAGCTTGGCCTCGAGACAGGGAGGAGGCTACACCTTC.

The chain combines TRBV27 with TRBJ1-4, with a possible D match to TRBD1 (6 bases). Looked up from germline, CDR1 is MNHEY and CDR2 is SMNVEV (reference sequence). The CDR3 sequence is 17 residues long. V lost 5 bases to trimming and J lost 4 bases, with 20 bases between them. CDR3 sequence: CASSLGRGYGGNEKLFF. CDR3 DNA sequence: TGTGCCAGCAGTCTCGGCAGGGGCTACGGTGGTAATGAAAAACTGTTTTTT.

The chain couples TRBV9 to TRBJ2-1; D uncertain. This CDR3 is built from 14 residues. Trimming cost V 0 bases and J 3 bases, with 7 bases left between them. Germline CDR1 reads SGDLS; CDR2 reads YYNGEE. The chain's CDR3 is CASSVGGSYNEQFF. Written as DNA, the CDR3 is TGTGCCAGCAGCGTAGGAGGCAGCTACAATGAGCAGTTCTTC. The variable domain in full, completed from reference TRBV9 and TRBJ2-1, reads DSGVTQTPKHLITATGQRVTLRCSPRSGDLSVYWYQQSLDQGLQFLIQYYNGEERAKGNILERFSAQQFPDLHSELNLSSLELGDSALYFCASSVGGSYNEQFFGPGTRLTVL.

This chain joins TRBV23-1 and TRBJ2-4; tentative D call: TRBD2 (5 bases). TRBV23-1 is labeled an ORF, and its function is uncertain. The CDR3 extends over 21 amino acids. Deletions cut 4 bases from V and 5 bases from J, with 33 bases between. CDR3 DNA: TGCGCCAGCAGTCGCCCCAGCCGGGGTCCTCTTTTCTCTGGTTTCGAAAACATTCAGTACTTC. It encodes CASSRPSRGPLFSGFENIQYF.

This chain joins TRBV25-1 and TRBJ2-1; possible D gene TRBD1, 6 bases. Trimming pared 3 bases from V and 10 bases from J, leaving 10 bases between. Germline CDR1 is MGHDK and CDR2 is SYGVNS. CDR3 size: 12 residues. The CDR3: CASSEDRTEQFF. The DNA of the CDR3 is TGTGCCAGCAGTGAGGACAGAACAGAGCAGTTCTTC.

The chain uses TRBV27 and TRBJ1-1, with 9 positions matching TRBD1. The ends lost 1 base at V and 0 bases at J; junction bases unmatched: 6. The CDR3 has 17 residues. Per the germline V gene, CDR1 is MNHEY and CDR2 is SMNVEV (reference sequence). CDR3 nucleotide sequence: TGTGCCAGCAGTTTATGGGGGACAGGGACTTTGAACACTGAAGCTTTCTTT. Its translation is CASSLWGTGTLNTEAFF.

This chain joins TRBV19 and TRBJ1-2; a possible D gene is TRBD1 (6 bases). Looked up from germline, CDR1 is LNHDA and CDR2 is SQIVND (reference sequence). There are 16 residues in the CDR3. Deletions cut 10 bases from V and 6 bases from J, with 27 bases between. The CDR3 DNA reads TGTGCCACGAACCCCGGGGGGCGCGTGTTAAAAAATGGCTACACCTTC. Amino acids: CATNPGGRVLKNGYTF.

Concerning this clone itself: A junction end diverges from the germline sequence, so it may reflect a read error. The chain's CDR3 is CASSLAHGQGQGTQYF. CDR3 DNA sequence: TGTGCCAGCAGCTTAGCGCATGGGCAGGGACAAGGGACCCAGTACTTC. The V and J genes are TRBV7-9 and TRBJ2-5; D is possibly TRBD1 (6 bases). CDR1 SEHNR and CDR2 FQNEAQ come from the germline V gene (reference sequence). The CDR3 is made up of 16 amino acids.

The J gene is TRBJ2-5, the V gene TRBV7-6, with 7 bases aligning to TRBD2. The CDR3 is 16 residues long. From germline, CDR1 is SGHVS and CDR2 FNYEAQ. V shed 3 bases and J 4 bases; nucleotides not matched to a gene: 11. CDR3 bases: TGTGCCAGCAGCTTCCACCTAATCGGGGGGATAGAGACCCAGTACTTC. Its protein is CASSFHLIGGIETQYF.

As concerns this clone: Different DNA sequences within this sample yield the same CDR3. The chain uses TRBV20-1 and TRBJ2-3; D gene uncertain. Trimming removed 6 bases from V and 5 bases from J, with 9 bases in between. Germline V CDR1 and CDR2: DFQATT, SNEGSKA (reference sequence). The CDR3 extends over 11 amino acids. CDR3 region: CSAPFLDTQYF. The CDR3 DNA reads as TGCAGTGCCCCCTTCTTAGATACGCAGTATTTT.

The chain joins TRBV11-2 to TRBJ2-5; 11 bases map to TRBD2. The CDR3 runs to 16 residues. The V and J ends lost 4 bases and 4 bases, in that order; junction bases with no gene match: 8. The germline V gene has CDR1 SGHAT and CDR2 FQNNGV. The CDR3 DNA reads TGTGCCAGCAGCTCCCCGACTAGCGGGGCCCTAGAGACCCAGTACTTC. This gives the protein CASSSPTSGALETQYF. Combining the CDR3 with reference TRBV11-2 and TRBJ2-5 gives the whole variable domain EAGVAQSPRYKIIEKRQSVAFWCNPISGHATLYWYQQILGQGPKLLIQFQNNGVVDDSQLPKDRFSAERLKGVDSTLKIQPAKLEDSAVYLCASSSPTSGALETQYFGPGTRLLVL.